This T cell receptor (beta chain) was obtained from a study of shared clonotypes between healthy human individuals. Study results and limitations: Sequencing depth was predicted to influence how clonotypes are shared among donors.

Only in-frame clones appear in the TCRdb table, and some are missing; sequencing was by immunoSEQ multiplex PCR. The profile shows hundreds of thousands of clones, roughly four fifths of them singletons. V dropped 2 bases and J dropped 6 bases, with 13 bases sitting between them. CDR3 length: 14 amino acids. CDR1 is MNHNY, CDR2 SVGAGI, per germline (reference sequence). Worth noting for this clone: The antigen remains undetermined.

This clonotype was sampled from a woman in her 40s in good health. Some clones in this sample may be carry-over from other donors' samples. The sequencing sample was made of PBMCs. The chain is built from TRBV6-6 and TRBJ2-5, with D maybe TRBD1 (6 bases). The CDR3 sequence: CASSYPQGLKTQYF. CDR3 DNA sequence: TGTGCCAGCAGTTACCCTCAGGGGCTGAAGACCCAGTACTTC.